These T cell receptor beta chains were read from a single sample in a study of graft-versus-host responses after intestinal transplantation. Generated by immunoSEQ multiplex PCR, the TCRdb table keeps only in-frame clones and is missing some. The repertoire holds roughly 19,000 clones, with about 95% as singletons. The material was PBMCs, obtained 23 days after intestinal transplant. These receptors came from a human patient who received an intestinal transplant, so some T cells may come from the graft donor. Both conserved end residues are part of each CDR3. D genes are given only for firm matches. The size entry is marked missing in some rows and otherwise reads once, few, many or a size class.

D	V	size	J	DNA	CDR3
TRBD2	TRBV7-8	.	TRBJ2-7	TGTGCCAGCAGCTTAGGGACTAGCGGAGATTCCTACGAGCAGTACTTC	CASSLGTSGDSYEQYF
.	TRBV10-3	.	TRBJ2-5	TGTGCCATCAGTGAGGCGACGGGAGCTGAGACCCAGTACTTC	CAISEATGAETQYF
.	TRBV4-1	.	TRBJ1-6	TGCGCCAGCAGCCAAGTGGCGGGGGTTTATAATTCACCCCTCCACTTT	CASSQVAGVYNSPLHF
.	TRBV5-5	.	TRBJ2-3	TGTGCCAGCAGCCTCACCTTGGACAGCCTCAGCACAGATACGCAGTATTTT	CASSLTLDSLSTDTQYF
.	TRBV8-2	.	TRBJ2-6	TGTGGCACATTCGGGAGGAAAACACAAAGGCGGGCCAACGTCCTGACTTTC	CGTFGRKTQRRANVLTF
.	TRBV2	.	TRBJ2-5	TGTGCCAGCAGGGAAGCAGGGGCGCAAGAGACCCAGTACTTC	CASREAGAQETQYF
.	TRBV6-5	.	TRBJ1-1	TGTGCCAGCACCTGGACGGCGGGCTACACTGAAGCTTTCTTT	CASTWTAGYTEAFF
TRBD2	TRBV5-1	.	TRBJ2-7	TGCGCCAGCAGCTACAACCCGGCGGGAGCGCAATACGAGCAGTACTTC	CASSYNPAGAQYEQYF
.	TRBV7-6	.	TRBJ2-6	TGTGCCAGCAGCTTAGTTATCCAAGGCGTCCTGACTTTC	CASSLVIQGVLTF
.	TRBV27	.	TRBJ1-2	TGTGCCAGCAGTTGGGGTCCGAACTATGGCTACACCTTC	CASSWGPNYGYTF
.	TRBV9	.	TRBJ2-2	TGTGCCAGCAGCGTATCCAGGGACAGCGGGGTGTCTGGGGAGCTGTTTTTT	CASSVSRDSGVSGELFF
.	TRBV4-1	.	TRBJ2-5	TGCGCCAGCAGCCAAGACGCAGAGGAGACCCAGTACTTC	CASSQDAEETQYF
TRBD1	TRBV9	.	TRBJ2-7	TGTGCCAGCAGCGTAGGGGACAGATCCTACGAGCAGTACTTC	CASSVGDRSYEQYF
TRBD1	TRBV7-9	.	TRBJ1-2	TGTGCCAGCAGCCAAGGGACAGAAGGGATGTGGTATGGCTACACCTTC	CASSQGTEGMWYGYTF
.	TRBV5-1	.	TRBJ2-2	TGCGCCAGCAGTCATACGGCCGGGACGGATTACACCGGGGAGCTGTTTTTT	CASSHTAGTDYTGELFF
.	TRBV9	.	TRBJ2-7	TGTGCCAGCAGCCGAGACAGTCGGTACGAGCAGTACTTC	CASSRDSRYEQYF
.	TRBV27	.	TRBJ2-2	TGTGCCAGCAGTTCCGAGATAGTAGGGCGAGGGCCCGGGGAGCTGTTTTTT	CASSSEIVGRGPGELFF
.	TRBV13	.	TRBJ1-4	TGTGCCAGCAGCTTGGGTTCGCAGGGCTTTAATGAAAAACTGTTTTTT	CASSLGSQGFNEKLFF
TRBD1	TRBV9	.	TRBJ1-2	TGTGCCAGCAGCCCGAGCGGGACAGGGTGGTATGGCTACACCTTC	CASSPSGTGWYGYTF
TRBD2	TRBV14	.	TRBJ2-1	TGTGCCAGCAGCCCCTCGGGACTAGCGGGAAACCCCTACAATGAGCAGTTCTTC	CASSPSGLAGNPYNEQFF
.	TRBV9	.	TRBJ1-1	TGTGCCAGCAGCGTAGCAGGTACGGAGGACGTTTACCTGAACACTGAAGCTTTCTTT	CASSVAGTEDVYLNTEAFF
.	TRBV18	.	TRBJ1-4	TGTGCCAGCTCACCTGACAGACTAACTAATGAAAAACTGTTTTTT	CASSPDRLTNEKLFF
.	TRBV28	.	TRBJ2-1	TGTGCCAGCAGTTTAGCGAGGTACAATGAGCAGTTCTTC	CASSLARYNEQFF
.	TRBV6-5	.	TRBJ2-3	TGTGCCAGCAGTCCGACTAGGATTACAGATACGCAGTATTTT	CASSPTRITDTQYF
TRBD1	TRBV6-5	few	TRBJ2-1	TGTGCCAGCAGCCTTGACAGGGCTGAGCAGTTCTTC	CASSLDRAEQFF
.	TRBV5-5	.	TRBJ1-1	TGTGCCAGCAGCTTCTTCCCGAACACTGAAGCTTTCTTT	CASSFFPNTEAFF
TRBD1	TRBV28	.	TRBJ1-4	TGTGCCAGCAGTCCGGGACAGGGATTGGAAAAACTGTTTTTT	CASSPGQGLEKLFF
TRBD2	TRBV9	.	TRBJ2-1	TGTGCCAGCAGCGTAGAAGCGGGGGGAACCTACAATGAGCAGTTCTTC	CASSVEAGGTYNEQFF
TRBD1	TRBV27	.	TRBJ2-2	TGTGCCAGCAGTTCCGATGGACAGGGACATCCTCACACCGGGGAGCTGTTTTTT	CASSSDGQGHPHTGELFF
TRBD2	TRBV19	.	TRBJ2-1	TGTGCCAGTAGTATACCACGGACTAGCGGGAGCTCCTACAATGAGCAGTTCTTC	CASSIPRTSGSSYNEQFF
.	TRBV9	once	TRBJ2-1	TGTGCCAGCAGCGTAGGGGCGAATGAGCAGTTCTTC	CASSVGANEQFF